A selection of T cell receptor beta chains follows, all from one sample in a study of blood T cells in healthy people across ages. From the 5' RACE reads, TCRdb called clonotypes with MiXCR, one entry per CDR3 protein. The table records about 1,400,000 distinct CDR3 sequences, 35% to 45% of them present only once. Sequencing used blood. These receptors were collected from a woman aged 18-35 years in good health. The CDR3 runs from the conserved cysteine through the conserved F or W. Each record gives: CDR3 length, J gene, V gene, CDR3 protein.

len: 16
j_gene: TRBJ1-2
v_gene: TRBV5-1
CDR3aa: CASSLASIGFPYGYTF

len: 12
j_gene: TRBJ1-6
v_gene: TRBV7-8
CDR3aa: CASSLDSSPLHF

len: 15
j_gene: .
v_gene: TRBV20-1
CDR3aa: CSARPSSGGAYEQYF

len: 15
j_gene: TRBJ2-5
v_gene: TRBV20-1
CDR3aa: CSASSGLAGGETQYF

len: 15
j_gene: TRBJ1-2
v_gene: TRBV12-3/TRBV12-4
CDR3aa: CASSSLVEPGYGYTF

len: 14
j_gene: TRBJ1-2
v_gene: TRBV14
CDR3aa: CASSQQGTTYGYTF

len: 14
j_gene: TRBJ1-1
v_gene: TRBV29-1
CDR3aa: CSARPGQANTEAFF

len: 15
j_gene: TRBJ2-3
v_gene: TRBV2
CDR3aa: CASSALAEVGDTQYF

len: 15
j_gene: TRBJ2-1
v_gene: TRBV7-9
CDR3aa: CASSFLPGQMDEQFF

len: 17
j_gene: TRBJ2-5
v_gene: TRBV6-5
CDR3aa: CASSYTRGQGTAETQYF

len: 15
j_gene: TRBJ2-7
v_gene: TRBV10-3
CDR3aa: CAIRQGDGAYNEQYF

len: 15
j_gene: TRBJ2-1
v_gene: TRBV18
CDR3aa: CASSRQGGLYNEQFF

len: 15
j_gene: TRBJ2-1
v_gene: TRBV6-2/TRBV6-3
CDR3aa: CASSPAGGLDNEQFF

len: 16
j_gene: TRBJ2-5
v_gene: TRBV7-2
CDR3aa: CASSFGTGLNQETQYF

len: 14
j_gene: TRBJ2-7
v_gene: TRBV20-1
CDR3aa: CSARVGSTFGEQYF

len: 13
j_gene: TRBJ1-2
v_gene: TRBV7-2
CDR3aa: CASSVARDYGYTF

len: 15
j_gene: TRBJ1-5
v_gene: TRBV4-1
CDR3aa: CASSQGTGINQPQHF